This TCR beta chain was profiled in a study of blood T cells in healthy people across ages (dated by TCRdb to 2015 to 2017). At the level of the whole study: In model experiments, roughly one uniquely barcoded TCR beta cDNA molecule per two T cells was captured by template switching. Age-related changes in TCR beta repertoire diversity were measured in the study by deep sequencing normalized with unique cDNA molecular identifiers. Donors were grouped into four age groups: young (average 16 years), middle-aged (about 38), aged (62) and long-lived (approximately 82). For two donors (one aged 18 to 29 and one aged 80 or older), the study analyzed two additional independent replicas of 1 million unique cDNA reads from the same blood draw. Beyond this particular receptor, the publication reports: Since profiling was done on bulk unsorted PBMCs, naive and antigen-experienced compartments could not be conclusively compared. Compared with the aged group, the long-lived group had more naive CD4+ T cells, fewer expanded clones and increased TCR diversity, suggesting age selection. Observed TCR beta diversity correlated strongly with the percentage of naive T cells measured by flow cytometry. As age increased, observed TCR beta diversity per million T cells dropped in a roughly linear way, and a significant reduction was already evident by age 40. Estimates of total diversity based on one million sequenced T cells were considered lower bounds and underestimates. Because the CMV infection status of the donors was unknown, age-related changes in expanded clonotypes may potentially have been confounded.

Libraries were made using 5' RACE. TCRdb names Illumina HiSeq 2500 as the instrument used. A second PCR of roughly 7 to 12 cycles was performed with a sample-barcoded 5' primer and a J-beta primer mix. A template-switch 5' adaptor carrying 12 random nucleotides introduced a unique molecular identifier onto each TCR beta cDNA molecule. At least 2.5 million CDR3-containing paired-end reads were obtained from each sample. First-strand cDNA synthesis was performed from all RNA using the Mint cDNA synthesis kit, with priming by a TRBC-specific oligonucleotide. All cDNA was treated with uracil-DNA glycosylase and then went through a first 18-cycle PCR with the universal primers M1SS and BC2_uni_R. On the authors' methods: Each sample was normalized by randomly selecting 1 million high-quality reads, each carrying a distinct molecular identifier. Instead of being binned into consensus sequences, reads with shared molecular identifiers were discarded. MiTCR, with a Q25 quality threshold and the strictest error-elimination algorithm, was used for CDR3 identification, clonotype clustering and error correction. A nonparametric unseen species model using Euler transformation provided a lower-bound estimate of total TCR beta diversity. TCRdb itself trimmed the public reads at Q25 with fastp, ran MiXCR and retained productive beta chains. Each CDR3 protein appears once, grouped with its most common genes and DNA. These V and J calls are TCRdb output, not the study's own analysis. This sample is represented by over 700,000 distinct CDR3 sequences; approximately 25% of them were singletons. Roughly a tenth of the sample comes from the top ten.

The CDR3 runs 13 amino acids, cysteine and phenylalanine included. Only the CDR3 region is kept as DNA, spanning 39 bases read in frame from base 1. From a lookup of the germline V gene, CDR1 and CDR2 are SQVTM and ANQGSEA. Donors were under 40 systemically healthy Caucasian individuals from Russia aged roughly 6 to 90 years. Each donor gave 8 to 10 milliliters of peripheral blood, collected into EDTA-treated Vacutainer tubes. Ficoll-Paque density-gradient centrifugation was used to isolate PBMCs, with at least 6.5 million per sample. Trizol reagent was used to extract total RNA from the PBMCs, yielding at least 5 micrograms per sample. Naive CD45RAhigh/CD27high T cell percentages were measured by flow cytometry on a PBMC aliquot from every donor. For this clonotype: Which antigen it targets is not known. No much larger clonotype is one base removed from it; base qualities were not supplied.

A further study also used this sample, focusing on T cells of mothers and their children. According to the second study: The donors were nine systemically healthy Caucasian individuals, made up of three mothers and their six children. cDNA synthesis consumed the entire amount of extracted RNA, loaded at about 1.5 ug RNA in each 15 ul reaction. In the second PCR, sample barcodes and 2-4 random nucleotides were introduced via the M1S primer. Over 10 million TCR beta CDR3 reads came from each mother, compared with about 3.2 million reads from each child. TCR recombination output is similarly shaped by thymic selection in related and unrelated pairs, with a minor effect exerted by inherited differences. Normalized repertoire overlap was always found to be slightly, but never significantly, higher in related mother-child pairs than in unrelated mother-child pairs. No persistent microchimeric T cell clones were detected, at a sensitivity of 90 to 100 clones per million clonotypes. The study used deep NGS to compare TCR beta repertoires of mothers and children, seeking features distinguishing related mother-child pairs from unrelated individuals. The mean age was 40 +/- 4 years for the mothers and around 10 +/- 4 years for the children. After adapter ligation was performed with NEBNext reagents, the libraries were sequenced on an Illumina HiSeq 2000 with 100+100 nt paired-end reads. Mother and child libraries were prepared a month apart and sequenced in separate runs to prevent cross-contamination. Each donor had between roughly 450,000 and 2,300,000 distinct TCR beta clonotypes identified. Naive TCR beta clonotypes were estimated from low-frequency clonotypes matched to each donor's FACS-determined naive share, without sorting.

Recombination joined TRBV29-1 with TRBJ2-5; 10 bases in the middle match TRBD2. The J call may be in error: the DNA end matches TRBJ2-1 better. Sequences were obtained from blood. This sequence was found in a boy under 18 in good health. The base sequence is TGCAGCGTCGGTGGACTAGCGGAGAATGAGCAGTTCTTC. This sequence encodes CSVGGLAENEQFF.